The sample holds a few counts of the clone carrying this T cell receptor beta chain. CDR1 and CDR2 (germline): LGHDT, YNNKEL (reference sequence). V shed 0 bases, J shed 4 bases, and the junction held 5 bases outside the gene matches. This CDR3 is built from 16 residues. The data belong to a study of blood T cells in healthy people across ages. A second PCR of 7 to 11 cycles used a sample-barcoded 5' primer and a J-beta primer mix. MiXCR, run by TCRdb on the 5' RACE reads, gives a single entry per CDR3 protein. This sample has 450,000 to 700,000 distinct CDR3 sequences, with roughly 29% found just once.

V usage is TRBV3-1 and J usage is TRBJ2-5; 10 nucleotides match TRBD2. Sequenced: blood. The TCR comes from a woman aged 70 to 79 in good health. CDR3 residues: CASSQEASGGIETQYF. CDR3 DNA sequence: TGTGCCAGCAGCCAAGAGGCTAGCGGGGGAATAGAGACCCAGTACTTC.